This T cell receptor beta chain was observed in a study of technical replicates of blood from several donors. Some clones are missing from TCRdb's copy, which holds only in-frame ones; the method was immunoSEQ multiplex PCR. In the table there are about 70,000 clones, roughly 96% of which are singletons. Material: T cells isolated from PBMCs. The sequence came from a human donor in good health.

CDR3 sequence (DNA): TGTGCCAGCAGACTTTATGACAGGGACTATGGCTACACCTTC. It encodes CASRLYDRDYGYTF. The genes are TRBV2 and TRBJ1-2; 7 bases map to TRBD1. The germline gives CDR1 SNHLY, CDR2 FYNNEI. This CDR3 comprises 14 residues. With 6 bases clipped from V and 3 bases from J, the junction kept 7 bases outside the gene matches.